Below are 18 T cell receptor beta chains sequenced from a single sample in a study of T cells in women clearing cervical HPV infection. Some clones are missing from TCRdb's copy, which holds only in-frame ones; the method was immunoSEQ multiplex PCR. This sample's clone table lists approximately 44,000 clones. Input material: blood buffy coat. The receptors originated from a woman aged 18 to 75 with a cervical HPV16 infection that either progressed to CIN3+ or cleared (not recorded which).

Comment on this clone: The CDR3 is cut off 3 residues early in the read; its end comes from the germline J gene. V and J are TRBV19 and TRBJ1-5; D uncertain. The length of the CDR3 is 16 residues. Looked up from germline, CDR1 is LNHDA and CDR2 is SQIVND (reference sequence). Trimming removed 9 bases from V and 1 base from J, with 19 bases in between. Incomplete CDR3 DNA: TGTGCCAGCCTCCGAAGGCCAGGCGAAAGCAATCAGCCC. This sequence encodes CASLRRPGESNQP. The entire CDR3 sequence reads CASLRRPGESNQPQHF.

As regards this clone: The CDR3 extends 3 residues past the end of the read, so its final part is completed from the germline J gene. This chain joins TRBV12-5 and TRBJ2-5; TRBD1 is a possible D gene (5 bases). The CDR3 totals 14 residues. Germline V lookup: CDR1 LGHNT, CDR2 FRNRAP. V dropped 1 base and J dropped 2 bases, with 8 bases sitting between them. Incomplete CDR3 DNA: TGTGCTAGTGGTTTGGCGGCAGGGCAAGAGACC. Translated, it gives CASGLAAGQET. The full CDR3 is CASGLAAGQETQYF. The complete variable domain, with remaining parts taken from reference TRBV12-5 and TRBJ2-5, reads DARVTQTPRHKVTEMGQEVTMRCQPILGHNTVFWYRQTMMQGLELLAYFRNRAPLDDSGMPKDRFSAEMPDATLATLKIQPSEPRDSAVYFCASGLAAGQETQYFGPGTRLLVL.

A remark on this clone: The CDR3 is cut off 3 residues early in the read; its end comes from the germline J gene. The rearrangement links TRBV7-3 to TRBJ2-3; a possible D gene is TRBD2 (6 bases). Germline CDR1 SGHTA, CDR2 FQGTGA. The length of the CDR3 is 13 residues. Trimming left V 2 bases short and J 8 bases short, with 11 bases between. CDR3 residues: CASSLFEEGTQYF. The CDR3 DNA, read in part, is TGTGCCAGCAGCTTATTTGAGGAGGGTACG.

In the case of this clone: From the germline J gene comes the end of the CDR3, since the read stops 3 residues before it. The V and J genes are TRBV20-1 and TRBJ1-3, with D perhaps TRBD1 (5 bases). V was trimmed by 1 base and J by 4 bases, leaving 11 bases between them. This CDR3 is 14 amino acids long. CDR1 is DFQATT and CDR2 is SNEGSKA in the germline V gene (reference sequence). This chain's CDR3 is CSARAQGEGNTIYF. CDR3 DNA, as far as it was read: TGCAGTGCTAGAGCTCAGGGCGAAGGAAACACC.

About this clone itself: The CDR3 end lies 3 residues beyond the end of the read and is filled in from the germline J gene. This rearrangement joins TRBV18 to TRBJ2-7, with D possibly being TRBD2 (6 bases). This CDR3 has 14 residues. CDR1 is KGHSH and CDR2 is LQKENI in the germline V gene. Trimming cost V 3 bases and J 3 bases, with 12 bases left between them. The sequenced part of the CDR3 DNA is TGTGCCAGCTCACCCAGACTAGGGAACTACGAG. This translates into CASSPRLGNYE. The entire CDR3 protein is CASSPRLGNYEQYF.

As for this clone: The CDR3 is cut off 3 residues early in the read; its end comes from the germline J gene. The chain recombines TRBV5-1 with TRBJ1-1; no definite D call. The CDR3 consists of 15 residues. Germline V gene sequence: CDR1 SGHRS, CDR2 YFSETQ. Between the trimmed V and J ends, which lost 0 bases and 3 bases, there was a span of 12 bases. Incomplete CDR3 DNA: TGCGCCAGCAGCTTGGCCCCGGGGTTGGACACTGAA. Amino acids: CASSLAPGLDTE. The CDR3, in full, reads CASSLAPGLDTEAFF.

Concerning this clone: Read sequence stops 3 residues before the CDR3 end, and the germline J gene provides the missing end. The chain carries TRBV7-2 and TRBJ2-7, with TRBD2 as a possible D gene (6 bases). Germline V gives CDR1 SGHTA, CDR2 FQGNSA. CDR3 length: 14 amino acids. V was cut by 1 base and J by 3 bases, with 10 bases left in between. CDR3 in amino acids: CASSLVPEGYEQYF. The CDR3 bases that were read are TGTGCCAGCAGCTTAGTTCCGGAGGGCTACGAG.

The CDR3 spells CSHSLGTGAREQFF. The part of the CDR3 DNA that was read is TGCAGCCATAGCTTAGGGACAGGGGCCCGTGAG. The V gene is TRBV29-1, the J gene TRBJ2-1, with 10 nucleotides matching TRBD1. The sequence runs out 3 residues before the end of the CDR3; the remainder is reconstructed from the germline J gene. The ends lost 8 bases at V and 9 bases at J; junction bases unmatched: 13. The CDR3 extends over 14 amino acids. CDR1 and CDR2 (germline): SQVTM, ANQGSEA.

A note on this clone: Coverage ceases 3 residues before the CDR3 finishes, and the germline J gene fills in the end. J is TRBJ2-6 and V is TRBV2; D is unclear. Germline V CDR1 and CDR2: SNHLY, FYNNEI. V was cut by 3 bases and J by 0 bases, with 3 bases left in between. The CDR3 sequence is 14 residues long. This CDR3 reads CASSDFSGANVLTF. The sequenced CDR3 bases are TGTGCCAGCAGTGACTTCTCTGGGGCCAACGTC.

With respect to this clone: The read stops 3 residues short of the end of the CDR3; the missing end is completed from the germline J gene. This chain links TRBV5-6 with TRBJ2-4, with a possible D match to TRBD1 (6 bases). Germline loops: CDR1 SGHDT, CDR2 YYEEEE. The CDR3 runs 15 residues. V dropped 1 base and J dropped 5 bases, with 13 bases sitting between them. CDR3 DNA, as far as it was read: TGTGCCAGCAGCTTGAGTCAGGGGAGAGAAAACATT. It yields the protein CASSLSQGRENI. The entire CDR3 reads CASSLSQGRENIQYF.

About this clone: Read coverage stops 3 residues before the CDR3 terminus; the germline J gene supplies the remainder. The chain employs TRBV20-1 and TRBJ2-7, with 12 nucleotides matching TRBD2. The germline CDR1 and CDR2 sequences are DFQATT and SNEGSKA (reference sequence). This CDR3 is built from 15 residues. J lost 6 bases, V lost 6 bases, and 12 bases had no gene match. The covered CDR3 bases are TGCAGTGCCCGGACTAGCGGGGATGAGGCTCGCGAG. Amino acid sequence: CSARTSGDEARE. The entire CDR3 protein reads CSARTSGDEAREQYF.

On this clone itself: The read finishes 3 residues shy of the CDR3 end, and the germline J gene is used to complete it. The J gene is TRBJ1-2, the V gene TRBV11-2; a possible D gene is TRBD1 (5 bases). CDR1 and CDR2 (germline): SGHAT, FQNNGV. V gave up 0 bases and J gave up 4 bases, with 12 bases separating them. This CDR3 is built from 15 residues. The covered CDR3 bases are TGTGCCAGCAGCTTAGACTCATCGCAGGGCTATGGC. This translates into CASSLDSSQGYG. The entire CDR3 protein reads CASSLDSSQGYGYTF. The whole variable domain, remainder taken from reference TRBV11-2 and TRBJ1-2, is EAGVAQSPRYKIIEKRQSVAFWCNPISGHATLYWYQQILGQGPKLLIQFQNNGVVDDSQLPKDRFSAERLKGVDSTLKIQPAKLEDSAVYLCASSLDSSQGYGYTFGSGTRLTVV.

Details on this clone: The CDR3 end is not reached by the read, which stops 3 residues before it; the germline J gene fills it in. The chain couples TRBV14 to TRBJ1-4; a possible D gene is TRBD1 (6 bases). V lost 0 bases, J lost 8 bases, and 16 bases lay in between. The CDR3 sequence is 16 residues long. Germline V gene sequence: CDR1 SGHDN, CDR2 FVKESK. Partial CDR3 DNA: TGTGCCAGCAGCCAAGATATGGACAGTCCGGGGGAAAAA. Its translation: CASSQDMDSPGEK. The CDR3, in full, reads CASSQDMDSPGEKLFF.

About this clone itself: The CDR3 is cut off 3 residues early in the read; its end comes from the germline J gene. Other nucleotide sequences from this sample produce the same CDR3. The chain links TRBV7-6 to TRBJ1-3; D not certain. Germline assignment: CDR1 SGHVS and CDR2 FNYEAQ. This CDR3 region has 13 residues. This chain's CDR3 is CASSLVLEGTIYF. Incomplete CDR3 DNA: TGTGCCAGCAGCTTAGTCCTTGAGGGCACA. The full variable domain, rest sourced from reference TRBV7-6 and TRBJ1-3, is GAGVSQSPRYKVTKRGQDVALRCDPISGHVSLYWYRQALGQGPEFLTYFNYEAQQDKSGLPNDRFSAERPEGSISTLTIQRTEQRDSAMYRCASSLVLEGTIYFGEGSWLTVV.

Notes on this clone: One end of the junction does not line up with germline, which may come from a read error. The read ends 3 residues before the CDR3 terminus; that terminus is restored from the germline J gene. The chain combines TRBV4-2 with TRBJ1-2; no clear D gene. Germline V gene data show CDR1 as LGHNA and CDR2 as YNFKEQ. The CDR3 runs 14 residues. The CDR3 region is CASSQERANYGYTF. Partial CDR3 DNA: TGCGCCAGCAGCCAAGAGAGGGCCAACTATGGC.

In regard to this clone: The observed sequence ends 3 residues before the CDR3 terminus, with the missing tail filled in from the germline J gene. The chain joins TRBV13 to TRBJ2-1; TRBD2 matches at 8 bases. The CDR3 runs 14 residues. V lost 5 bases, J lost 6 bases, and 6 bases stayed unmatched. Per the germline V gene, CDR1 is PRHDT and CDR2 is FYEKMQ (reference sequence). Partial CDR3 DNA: TGTGCCAGCAGCCGACCGGGACTAGGCAATGAG. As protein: CASSRPGLGNE. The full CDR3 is CASSRPGLGNEQFF.

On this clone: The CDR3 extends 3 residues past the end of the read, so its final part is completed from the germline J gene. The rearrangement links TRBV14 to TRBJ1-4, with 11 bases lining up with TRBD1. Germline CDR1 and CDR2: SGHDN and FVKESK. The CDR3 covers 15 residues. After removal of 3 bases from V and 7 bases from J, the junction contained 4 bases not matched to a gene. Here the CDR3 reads CASSHLDRGPEKLFF. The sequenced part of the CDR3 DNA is TGTGCCAGCAGCCACCTGGACAGGGGGCCTGAAAAA. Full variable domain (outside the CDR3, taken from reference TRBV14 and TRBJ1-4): EAGVTQFPSHSVIEKGQTVTLRCDPISGHDNLYWYRRVMGKEIKFLLHFVKESKQDESGMPNNRFLAERTGGTYSTLKVQPAELEDSGVYFCASSHLDRGPEKLFFGSGTQLSVL.

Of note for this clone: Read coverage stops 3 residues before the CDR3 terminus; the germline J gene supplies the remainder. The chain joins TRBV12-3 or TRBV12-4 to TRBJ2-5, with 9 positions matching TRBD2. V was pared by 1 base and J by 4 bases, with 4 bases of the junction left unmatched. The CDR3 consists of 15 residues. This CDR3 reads CASSLGGGGGETQYF. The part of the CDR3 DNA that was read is TGTGCCAGCAGTTTAGGCGGGGGGGGAGGAGAGACC.